The clone carrying this TCR beta chain was counted once. What it recognizes is unknown. A J-beta primer mix and a sample-barcoded 5' primer were used in a second PCR of about 7 to 11 cycles. Each cDNA was tagged by a template-switch adaptor containing 12 random nucleotides. CDR3-containing paired-end reads numbered at least 2.5 million in each sample. From the 5' RACE reads, TCRdb called clonotypes with MiXCR, one entry per CDR3 protein. The sample lists more than 1,000,000 distinct CDR3 sequences, around 27% occurring once. The sample originates from a study of blood T cells in healthy people across ages. Study-wide findings and caveats: A roughly linear fall in TCR beta diversity per million T cells was seen with increasing age. Naive T cell percentage and TCR beta diversity correlated strongly.

CDR3 length equals 20 residues. CDR1 and CDR2 (germline): KGHDR, SFDVKD. The trim removed 7 bases at V and 0 bases at J, leaving 13 bases unmatched. This same sample was also taken into another study, of T cells of mothers and their children.

The chain uses TRBV24-1 and TRBJ2-1; 14 nucleotides line up with TRBD2. The receptor was isolated from a girl aged 2 to 9 in good health. Source material: blood. CDR3 nucleotide sequence: TGTGCCACCAGCGGGACTAGCGGGAGCGAGGGCCCCAGCTCCTACAATGAGCAGTTCTTC. Its translation: CATSGTSGSEGPSSYNEQFF.